The rows below give T cell receptor beta chains drawn from one sample of a study of patients and donors after allogeneic stem cell transplantation. TCRdb analysed the RT-PCR reads with MiXCR anew, one entry per CDR3 protein. This table holds about a million distinct CDR3 sequences, approximately 19% found once. Sample: blood, either unsorted or a sorted T cell fraction (not recorded which). The receptors were sampled from a human donor who was either an allogeneic HSCT recipient or a stem cell or donor lymphocyte infusion donor (not recorded which). It is not recorded whose cells these are; they may come from a transplant donor. Each CDR3 is given with its conserved first and last residue. D genes are given only for firm matches. The size of a clone is reported for some rows only, either as once, few or many, or as a class for expanded clones.

clone_size | j_call | v_call | d_call | cdr3_aa | cdr3_nt
- | TRBJ2-3 | TRBV7-9 | - | CASSWAADTQYF | TGTGCCAGCAGCTGGGCCGCGGATACGCAGTATTTT
few | TRBJ2-3 | TRBV27 | - | CASRDQGLDTQYF | TGTGCCAGCAGAGATCAGGGGTTAGATACGCAGTATTTT
few | TRBJ1-5 | TRBV25-1 | - | CASSESNPGRGQPQHF | TGTGCCAGCAGTGAATCCAACCCGGGTAGAGGTCAGCCCCAGCATTTT
- | TRBJ2-5 | TRBV3-1 | TRBD2 | CASSHSKAGGQETQYF | TGTGCCAGCAGCCATTCAAAAGCGGGGGGGCAAGAGACCCAGTACTTC
few | TRBJ2-3 | TRBV7-3 | - | CASSPKGADTQYF | TGTGCCAGCAGCCCAAAAGGGGCAGATACGCAGTATTTT
- | TRBJ1-1 | TRBV6-2/TRBV6-3 | - | CASSVFSEAFF | TGTGCCAGCAGTGTCTTCAGTGAAGCTTTCTTT
many | TRBJ1-1 | TRBV29-1 | TRBD1 | CSVEPRQGNTEAFF | TGCAGCGTTGAACCTCGACAGGGGAACACTGAAGCTTTCTTT
few | TRBJ2-1 | TRBV27 | - | CASSPGHSDEQFF | TGTGCCAGCAGTCCAGGACACAGCGATGAGCAGTTCTTC
few | TRBJ1-1 | TRBV30 | - | CAWSEGTDTEAFF | TGTGCCTGGAGTGAGGGGACGGACACTGAAGCTTTCTTT
few | TRBJ2-1 | TRBV9 | TRBD2 | CASSATSGHNEQFF | TGTGCCAGCAGCGCGACTAGCGGGCACAATGAGCAGTTCTTC
many | TRBJ1-1 | TRBV29-1 | - | CSVERGAEAFF | TGCAGCGTTGAACGGGGGGCTGAAGCTTTCTTT
- | TRBJ2-1 | TRBV12-3/TRBV12-4 | TRBD2 | CASIPSGTKYNEQFF | TGTGCCAGCATCCCCAGCGGGACTAAGTACAATGAGCAGTTCTTC
few | TRBJ1-1 | TRBV10-3 | TRBD1 | CAITPGQGTEAFF | TGTGCCATCACCCCGGGACAGGGAACTGAAGCTTTCTTT
few | TRBJ2-1 | TRBV7-8 | - | CASSLGGDSASYNEQFF | TGTGCCAGCAGCTTAGGTGGGGATAGCGCCTCCTACAATGAGCAGTTCTTC
- | TRBJ2-7 | TRBV20-1 | - | CSARGLESYEQYF | TGCAGTGCTAGAGGGTTGGAGTCCTACGAGCAGTACTTC
- | TRBJ2-7 | TRBV11-2 | - | CASSRPRREQYF | TGTGCCAGCAGCCGCCCTCGCCGCGAGCAGTACTTC
many | TRBJ1-2 | TRBV2 | - | CASSLTASRDYGYTF | TGTGCCAGCAGCCTGACGGCTAGTCGTGACTATGGCTACACCTTC
- | TRBJ2-2 | TRBV6-1 | TRBD2 | CASGEERDNIYPGELFF | TGTGCCAGCGGGGAGGAGCGGGATAATATCTACCCCGGGGAGCTGTTTTTT